One sample yielded the 26 T cell receptor beta chains listed below, sequenced in a study of identical twins. TCRdb analysed the 5' RACE reads with MiXCR anew, one entry per CDR3 protein. The sample consists of 1.5 million or so distinct CDR3 sequences, around 33% of them appearing once. The specimen sequenced was cord blood. The source of these receptors is a newborn girl in good health.

The chain recombines TRBV5-4 with TRBJ2-1, with 7 nucleotides matching TRBD2. The CDR3 totals 14 residues. In germline, CDR1 is SGHNT, CDR2 YYREEE (reference sequence). V was clipped by 9 bases and J by 13 bases; unmatched bases: 19. CDR3 protein: CATKIRDYISPQFF. CDR3 coding DNA: TGTGCCACCAAGATACGGGACTATATCTCTCCCCAGTTCTTC.

In this sample, this clonotype turned up a few times. The V and J genes are TRBV20-1 and TRBJ1-2; TRBD1 agrees at 9 bases. The CDR3 covers 15 residues. CDR1 is DFQATT, CDR2 SNEGSKA, per germline (reference sequence). Losses at the gene ends were 0 bases for V and 4 bases for J; bases not matched to a gene: 6. The CDR3 loop reads CSARDLKTGGYGYTF. CDR3 bases: TGCAGTGCTAGAGATCTCAAGACAGGGGGCTATGGCTACACCTTC.

This clonotype was recorded at least ten times. This chain links TRBV29-1 with TRBJ2-7; no clear D. The germline V gene encodes CDR1 SQVTM and CDR2 ANQGSEA. The CDR3 sequence is 11 residues long. V was cut by 2 bases and J by 3 bases, with 5 bases left in between. The CDR3 region is CSVEQNYEQYF. CDR3 DNA: TGCAGCGTTGAACAAAACTACGAGCAGTACTTC.

This clonotype was counted between two and nine times. The genes are TRBV5-1 and TRBJ1-1, with 7 bases fitting TRBD1. The CDR3 runs to 13 residues. Germline CDR1 reads SGHRS; CDR2 reads YFSETQ. Trimming removed 4 bases from V and 6 bases from J; junction bases left unmatched: 6. The CDR3 spells CASSQGGIAEAFF. The CDR3 bases are TGCGCCAGCAGCCAGGGGGGCATCGCTGAAGCTTTCTTT.

This clonotype has at least ten counts. The chain couples TRBV5-1 to TRBJ2-3, with 8 bases fitting TRBD2. The CDR3 spans 16 residues. Trimming at V came to 4 bases and at J to 6 bases, leaving 13 bases not matched to a gene. Germline CDR1 is SGHRS and CDR2 is YFSETQ. The CDR3 DNA is TGCGCCAGCAGCGAAACCGGGACTAGGCACCATGATACGCAGTATTTT. This sequence encodes CASSETGTRHHDTQYF.

The chain is built from TRBV15 and TRBJ2-3; D not resolved. Germline lookup yields CDR1 LNHNV and CDR2 YYDKDF (reference sequence). This CDR3 has 12 residues. Trimming left V 0 bases short and J 8 bases short, with 6 bases between. The CDR3 bases are TGTGCCACCAGCAGAGAAGTGGCTACGCAGTATTTT. It is translated as CATSREVATQYF.

The gene calls are TRBV3-1 and TRBJ2-5; 10 bases line up with TRBD1. Per the germline V gene, CDR1 is LGHDT and CDR2 is YNNKEL (reference sequence). V shed 1 base, J shed 5 bases, and the junction held 1 base outside the gene matches. This CDR3 spans 14 amino acids. CDR3 bases: TGTGCCAGCAGCCAAGGGGGACAGGGGGAGACCCAGTACTTC. Its translation is CASSQGGQGETQYF.

This chain connects TRBV6-5 to TRBJ2-1, with D possibly being TRBD2 (6 bases). Per the germline V gene, CDR1 is MNHEY and CDR2 is SVGAGI. The CDR3 is 18 amino acids. V shed 2 bases and J shed 13 bases, with 30 bases lying between them. CDR3 sequence reads: CASSYGLGASALQETQFF. CDR3 coding DNA: TGTGCCAGCAGTTACGGTCTTGGGGCTAGCGCGCTCCAAGAGACCCAGTTCTTC.

The chain links TRBV7-2 to TRBJ1-6; a possible D gene is TRBD1 (5 bases). The CDR3 is 15 residues long. Trimming took 4 bases from V and 7 from J, leaving 14 bases between them. CDR1 and CDR2 from the germline V gene are SGHTA and FQGNSA. The CDR3 loop is CASSSRDLPNSPLHF. Written as DNA, the CDR3 is TGTGCCAGCAGCTCCCGGGACCTTCCAAATTCACCCCTCCACTTT.

This clonotype was counted ten times or more. This chain links TRBV20-1 with TRBJ2-5; D not certain. The germline V and J ends were trimmed by 4 bases and 1 base, with 4 bases remaining between them. The length of the CDR3 is 11 residues. The germline CDR1 and CDR2 sequences are DFQATT and SNEGSKA (reference sequence). The chain's CDR3 is CSANRQETQYF. DNA of the CDR3: TGCAGTGCTAACCGCCAAGAGACCCAGTACTTC.

In the case of this clonotype: The junction departs from the called germline gene at one end, perhaps through a read error. J is TRBJ2-3 and V is TRBV11-2; D unresolved. The V gene's germline CDR1 is SGHAT and CDR2 FQNNGV. The length of the CDR3 is 13 residues. The CDR3 here is CASSYTPTYTQYF. CDR3 nucleotides: TGTGCCAGCAGTTATACTCCCACATATACGCAGTATTTT. Looking up the rest from reference TRBV11-2 and TRBJ2-3 gives the full variable domain: EAGVAQSPRYKIIEKRQSVAFWCNPISGHATLYWYQQILGQGPKLLIQFQNNGVVDDSQLPKDRFSAERLKGVDSTLKIQPAKLEDSAVYLCASSYTPTYTQYFGPGTRLTVL.

This clonotype was seen many times. The V call is TRBV5-1, the J call TRBJ2-3, with D unclear. The V end was cut by 5 bases, the J end by 4 bases, with 5 bases between. The CDR3 is made up of 11 amino acids. Germline lookup yields CDR1 SGHRS and CDR2 YFSETQ. For the CDR3, the DNA is TGCGCCAGCAGGGAAGCAGATACGCAGTATTTT. Translating gives CASREADTQYF. Variable domain in full (rest from reference TRBV5-1 and TRBJ2-3): KAGVTQTPRYLIKTRGQQVTLSCSPISGHRSVSWYQQTPGQGLQFLFEYFSETQRNKGNFPGRFSGRQFSNSRSEMNVSTLELGDSALYLCASREADTQYFGPGTRLTVL.

The chain recombines TRBV10-3 with TRBJ1-5; D uncertain. V was cut by 3 bases and J by 1 base, with 7 bases left in between. The CDR3 is 14 amino acids. Germline V lookup: CDR1 ENHRY, CDR2 SYGVKD. The CDR3 spells CAISERESNQPQHF. The CDR3 coding sequence is TGTGCCATCAGTGAACGGGAAAGCAATCAGCCCCAGCATTTT.

As regards this clonotype: Its ends do not fully match the called genes, so a read error is possible. The chain has TRBV7-8 and TRBJ2-2; no definite D call. CDR3 length: 17 amino acids. CDR1 SGHVS and CDR2 FQNEAQ come from the germline V gene. In DNA form, the CDR3 reads TGTGCCAGCACCTTAGTGGTGGACCGTAGAAACACCGGGGAGCTGTTTTTT. Its translation is CASTLVVDRRNTGELFF.

This clonotype occurred a few times. This chain joins TRBV24-1 and TRBJ2-7, with D perhaps TRBD1 (7 bases). The V gene lost 8 bases and the J gene lost 2 bases, with 18 bases spanning the gap. Germline CDR1 reads KGHDR; CDR2 reads SFDVKD. There are 15 residues in the CDR3. This CDR3 is CATTLGGGSPYEQYF. The DNA of the CDR3 is TGTGCCACCACTCTTGGAGGGGGCTCCCCCTACGAGCAGTACTTC.

This clonotype was counted a few times. The chain has TRBV12-3 or TRBV12-4 and TRBJ2-4; D is perhaps TRBD2 (6 bases). Deletions cut 2 bases from V and 13 bases from J, with 21 bases between. This CDR3 has 15 residues. The CDR3 coding sequence is TGTGCCAGCAGTTTAAACTCCCGACTAGTGGGAGAGCAGTACTTC. Encoded protein: CASSLNSRLVGEQYF.

This clonotype has more than one count but fewer than ten. The chain links TRBV4-1 to TRBJ2-3, with TRBD1 identical over 7 bases. Germline assignment: CDR1 MGHRA and CDR2 YSYEKL. The V and J ends lost 3 bases and 0 bases, in that order; junction bases with no gene match: 12. CDR3 length: 18 residues. The chain's CDR3 is CASSQRPRTGSSTDTQYF. CDR3 sequence (DNA): TGCGCCAGCAGCCAGAGACCGAGGACAGGCTCTAGCACAGATACGCAGTATTTT.

CDR3 region: CASSSTGDIGTDTQYF. The DNA of the CDR3 is TGTGCCAGCAGCTCGACAGGGGATATTGGCACAGATACGCAGTATTTT. The chain is built from TRBV7-9 and TRBJ2-3; 8 bases line up with TRBD1. V shed 4 bases and J 1 base; nucleotides not matched to a gene: 7. The CDR3 has 16 amino acids. CDR1 and CDR2 from the germline V gene are SEHNR and FQNEAQ (reference sequence).

This clonotype was counted many times. The chain carries TRBV12-3 or TRBV12-4 and TRBJ2-3, with D uncertain. The CDR3 consists of 15 residues. V was shortened by 6 bases and J by 0 bases, with 13 bases between the two germline ends. The DNA of the CDR3 is TGTGCCAGCAGCTTATCCCTAGGGAGCACAGATACGCAGTATTTT. Residues: CASSLSLGSTDTQYF.

This clonotype appeared a few times. The chain has TRBV7-2 and TRBJ2-3; 10 bases map to TRBD2. Germline CDR1 and CDR2: SGHTA and FQGNSA. The CDR3 loop spans 15 amino acids. The V segment lost 4 bases and the J segment 4 bases; nucleotides outside the gene matches: 5. The CDR3 sequence: CASSYRSGGADTQYF. Here the CDR3 DNA reads TGTGCCAGCAGCTATCGAAGCGGGGGGGCAGATACGCAGTATTTT.

The table lists this clonotype with a count of one. The CDR3 DNA is TGCAGTGCTAGCCTTCCAGCGGGAGGGCATACAGATACGCAGTATTTT. It yields the protein CSASLPAGGHTDTQYF. The chain carries TRBV20-1 and TRBJ2-3, with 10 bases fitting TRBD2. The germline CDR1 and CDR2 sequences are DFQATT and SNEGSKA (reference sequence). The junction had 9 bases not matched to a gene; V was cut back by 3 bases and J by 3 bases. There are 16 residues in the CDR3.

This clonotype was counted only a few times. The chain has TRBV6-5 and TRBJ1-4, with D possibly TRBD1 on 5 matching bases. CDR3 length: 15 amino acids. CDR1 is MNHEY and CDR2 is SVGAGI in the germline V gene. V lost 2 bases and J lost 4, with 11 bases in between. The CDR3 DNA is TGTGCCAGCAGTTACAGGGGATTTAATAATGAAAAACTGTTTTTT. Amino acid sequence: CASSYRGFNNEKLFF.

CDR3 sequence reads: CASSLDRGIGYF. The DNA of the CDR3 is TGTGCCAGCAGCTTAGATCGCGGGATAGGGTATTTT. The chain combines TRBV7-2 with TRBJ2-3, with D tentatively TRBD2 (6 bases). The CDR3 contains 12 residues. CDR1 and CDR2 (germline): SGHTA, FQGNSA. V lost 1 base to trimming and J lost 14 bases, with 13 bases between them.

This clonotype was seen only a few times. The J gene is TRBJ1-2, the V gene TRBV28; TRBD1 is a possible D gene (5 bases). CDR1 MDHEN and CDR2 SYDVKM come from the germline V gene. V lost 6 bases and J lost 8, with 13 bases in between. There are 12 residues in the CDR3. CDR3 bases: TGTGCCAGCAGCCAAAAGGGGTCCGGCTACACCTTC. Its protein product is CASSQKGSGYTF.

The chain has TRBV6-1 and TRBJ2-1; D is possibly TRBD1 (7 bases). The length of the CDR3 is 16 residues. The V and J ends lost 3 bases and 13 bases respectively, with 25 bases between them. Germline CDR1 and CDR2: MNHNS and SASEGT. In DNA form, the CDR3 reads TGTGCCAGCAGTGACATTGCGGGACAGCTTCAAGAGACCCAGTTCTTC. Translating gives CASSDIAGQLQETQFF.

This clonotype was observed a few times. The rearrangement links TRBV15 to TRBJ2-5; D remains ambiguous. CDR1 is LNHNV, CDR2 YYDKDF, per germline (reference sequence). The CDR3 is made up of 13 amino acids. V gave up 4 bases and J gave up 4 bases, with 10 bases separating them. The CDR3 region is CATSTRASETQYF. Written as DNA, the CDR3 is TGTGCCACCAGCACTAGAGCTTCAGAGACCCAGTACTTC.